A selection of T cell receptor beta chains follows, all from one sample in a study of control samples from healthy donors and cancer patients. Some clones are missing from TCRdb's copy, which holds only in-frame ones; the method was immunoSEQ multiplex PCR. The table records fewer than 200,000 clones, over 90% of them present only once. Sample: blood. Receptors were obtained from a woman under 40 in good health. Both conserved end residues are part of each CDR3. Fields, in order: J gene, V gene, D gene, CDR3 protein, CDR3 DNA. D genes are given only for firm matches.

j_gene: TRBJ2-7
v_gene: TRBV10-2
d_gene: TRBD2
CDR3aa: CASSDYPSGRYEQYF
CDR3nt: TGCGCCAGCAGTGATTATCCTAGCGGGCGCTACGAGCAGTACTTC

j_gene: TRBJ2-7
v_gene: TRBV6-5
d_gene: TRBD1
CDR3aa: CASSPRDRFSYEQYF
CDR3nt: TGTGCCAGCAGTCCCCGGGACAGATTCTCCTACGAGCAGTACTTC

j_gene: TRBJ2-3
v_gene: TRBV4-1
d_gene: NA
CDR3aa: CASSQDGRYSTDTQYF
CDR3nt: TGCGCCAGCAGCCAAGATGGACGGTACAGCACAGATACGCAGTATTTT

j_gene: TRBJ1-1
v_gene: TRBV7-9
d_gene: NA
CDR3aa: CASSPKSNTEAFF
CDR3nt: TGTGCCAGCAGCCCTAAGAGTAACACTGAAGCTTTCTTT

j_gene: TRBJ1-1
v_gene: TRBV9
d_gene: TRBD1
CDR3aa: CASSVGNTGVANTEAFF
CDR3nt: TGTGCCAGCAGCGTCGGAAACACAGGGGTGGCGAACACTGAAGCTTTCTTT

j_gene: TRBJ2-7
v_gene: TRBV19
d_gene: NA
CDR3aa: CASSPGAGPRWVYEQYF
CDR3nt: TGTGCCAGTAGTCCCGGGGCAGGACCCCGGTGGGTGTACGAGCAGTACTTC

j_gene: TRBJ1-2
v_gene: TRBV6-1
d_gene: NA
CDR3aa: CASSEVAGSYGYTF
CDR3nt: TGTGCCAGCAGTGAAGTTGCAGGGTCCTATGGCTACACCTTC

j_gene: TRBJ2-1
v_gene: TRBV7-2
d_gene: TRBD2
CDR3aa: CASSPWGGNEQFF
CDR3nt: TGTGCCAGCAGCCCCTGGGGGGGCAATGAGCAGTTCTTC

j_gene: TRBJ2-3
v_gene: TRBV10-3
d_gene: NA
CDR3aa: CAIRGSSTDTQYF
CDR3nt: TGTGCCATCAGGGGAAGTAGCACAGATACGCAGTATTTT

j_gene: TRBJ1-1
v_gene: TRBV7-3
d_gene: NA
CDR3aa: CASSLMGAGTEAFF
CDR3nt: TGTGCCAGCAGCTTAATGGGCGCGGGTACTGAAGCTTTCTTT

j_gene: TRBJ2-1
v_gene: TRBV12-5
d_gene: NA
CDR3aa: CASGLKPRWDFQETSYNEQFF
CDR3nt: TGTGCTAGTGGTTTGAAACCCCGATGGGACTTCCAAGAGACCTCCTACAATGAGCAGTTCTTC

j_gene: TRBJ2-7
v_gene: TRBV2
d_gene: TRBD1
CDR3aa: CASSELGTGGYEQYF
CDR3nt: TGTGCCAGCAGTGAACTTGGGACAGGGGGCTACGAGCAGTACTTC

j_gene: TRBJ2-7
v_gene: TRBV6-5
d_gene: NA
CDR3aa: CASSRDGAYYEQYF
CDR3nt: TGTGCCAGCAGTAGGGACGGGGCCTACTACGAGCAGTACTTC

j_gene: TRBJ1-1
v_gene: TRBV18
d_gene: NA
CDR3aa: CASSPGWGGRNTEAFF
CDR3nt: TGTGCCAGCTCACCGGGCTGGGGCGGGAGGAACACTGAAGCTTTCTTT

j_gene: TRBJ1-4
v_gene: TRBV10-3
d_gene: NA
CDR3aa: CAISEPGATNEKLFF
CDR3nt: TGTGCCATCAGTGAGCCGGGGGCAACTAATGAAAAACTGTTTTTT

j_gene: TRBJ2-1
v_gene: TRBV28
d_gene: TRBD2
CDR3aa: CASSFWGLAYNEQFF
CDR3nt: TGTGCCAGCAGTTTTTGGGGACTAGCCTACAATGAGCAGTTCTTC

j_gene: TRBJ2-6
v_gene: TRBV19
d_gene: TRBD1
CDR3aa: CASSIDRASSGANVLTF
CDR3nt: TGTGCCAGTAGTATTGACAGGGCTAGCTCTGGGGCCAACGTCCTGACTTTC

j_gene: TRBJ2-3
v_gene: TRBV3-1/TRBV3-2
d_gene: TRBD2
CDR3aa: CASSQVNGRRSDTQYF
CDR3nt: TGTGCCAGCAGCCAAGTGAACGGGAGGAGGTCAGATACGCAGTATTTT

j_gene: TRBJ1-1
v_gene: TRBV7-8
d_gene: NA
CDR3aa: CASSNDRNTEAFF
CDR3nt: TGTGCCAGCAGCAACGACAGGAACACTGAAGCTTTCTTT

j_gene: TRBJ2-3
v_gene: TRBV2
d_gene: NA
CDR3aa: CANKGGGQGGDTQYF
CDR3nt: TGTGCCAACAAAGGGGGAGGGCAGGGCGGAGATACGCAGTATTTT

j_gene: TRBJ2-1
v_gene: TRBV9
d_gene: NA
CDR3aa: CASRSKSGAYNEQFF
CDR3nt: TGTGCCAGCAGATCCAAGTCAGGGGCATACAATGAGCAGTTCTTC

j_gene: TRBJ2-2
v_gene: TRBV28
d_gene: NA
CDR3aa: CASSLHRGFNIGELFF
CDR3nt: TGTGCCAGCAGTTTGCATAGGGGGTTTAATATCGGGGAGCTGTTTTTT

j_gene: TRBJ2-7
v_gene: TRBV12-1
d_gene: NA
CDR3aa: CASSFPLYEQYF
CDR3nt: TGTGCCAGCAGCTTTCCCCTCTACGAGCAGTACTTC